Below, one TCR beta chain is given with its context. These data belong to a study of blood T cell repertoires in COVID-19. Study summary: Acute and convalescent COVID-19 specimens originated in the United States, Italy and Spain. PBMCs, B-cell-depleted T cells, or T cells provided the cDNA or gDNA that made up the material.

Everyone who took part was 18 to 89 years old, and they came from some 23 US areas. In the original workflow: Scientists estimated how many nucleated cells there were by amplifying reference gene primers. Generated by immunoSEQ multiplex PCR, the TCRdb table keeps only in-frame clones and is missing some. D and trimming were read from the DNA, whereas the V and J calls and clone size are those reported in that table. The table records hundreds of thousands of clones, around 80% of them present only once. V was trimmed by 10 bases and J by 2 bases, leaving 12 bases between them. The CDR3 has 13 amino acids. Germline V gene data show CDR1 as ENHRY and CDR2 as SYGVKD.

The gene calls are TRBV10-3 and TRBJ2-1, with TRBD1 as a possible D gene (6 bases). The receptor was derived from a man aged 35 to 55 who had been exposed to COVID-19. The sequencing sample was made of PBMCs or T cells enriched from blood (not recorded which). In DNA form, the CDR3 reads TGTGCCAGCCAAAGGGACACCTACAATGAGCAGTTCTTC. Translation: CASQRDTYNEQFF.